Listed here is a single T cell receptor beta chain. The antigen remains undetermined. Sequencing was performed with immunoSEQ multiplex PCR; in TCRdb, only in-frame clones are kept and a portion is missing. The data hold roughly 140,000 clones, with around nine tenths observed a single time. The data are from a study of T cell responses to AZD1222 COVID-19 vaccine. Study information: Second-dose schedules of about 4 or about 12 weeks were combined. Whole-study findings and limits: Across the whole spike, CD4 TCRs peaked at regions 160-218 and 743-854. The study sampled repertoires only after the peak T cell response.

Losses at the gene ends were 4 bases for V and 6 bases for J; bases not matched to a gene: 8. The germline gives CDR1 LNHDA, CDR2 SQIVND (reference sequence). The CDR3 covers 15 residues. Source: peripheral blood, taken on day 0 of AZD1222 vaccination. The receptor was derived from an adult in good health. The chain has TRBV19 and TRBJ1-5; 8 bases line up with TRBD1. CDR3 DNA: TGTGCCAGTAGTACGAGGGGACAGGAGGCTCAGCCCCAGCATTTT. This sequence encodes CASSTRGQEAQPQHF.